This T cell receptor beta chain was found in a study of yellow fever vaccine responses in identical twins. Comment on this clonotype: Its target is not known.

MiXCR, run by TCRdb on the RT-PCR reads, gives a single entry per CDR3 protein. The sample consists of about 10,000 distinct CDR3 sequences, approximately 87% of them appearing once. Study-wide points: As reported, the vaccine T cell response of twins seemed partly convergent and partly personalized.

Trimming left V 5 bases short and J 2 bases short, with 9 bases between. Germline values: CDR1 ENHRY, CDR2 SYGVKD. The CDR3 consists of 13 residues. The rearrangement uses TRBV10-3 and TRBJ2-5, with D unresolved. This receptor was identified in a young woman who received the yellow fever vaccine. This specimen consisted of T cells from blood (PBMCs), unsorted or a sorted subset (not recorded which), obtained before or after yellow fever vaccination (not recorded which). CDR3 residues: CAISTEVQETQYF. CDR3 DNA: TGTGCCATCAGTACGGAAGTTCAAGAGACCCAGTACTTC.